The 3 T cell receptor beta chains listed next were all sequenced from one sample in a study of T cell responses to AZD1222 COVID-19 vaccine. Sequencing was performed with immunoSEQ multiplex PCR; in TCRdb, only in-frame clones are kept and a portion is missing. This table has over 100,000 clones, roughly 93% appearing once. This specimen consisted of peripheral blood, obtained 28 days after the second AZD1222 dose. The source is an adult who received the AZD1222 COVID-19 vaccine.

The rearrangement uses TRBV7-8 and TRBJ2-1; TRBD2 aligns across 10 bases. This CDR3 is 15 amino acids long. With V trimmed by 5 bases and J by 6 bases, 7 bases remained unmatched. The germline CDR1 and CDR2 sequences are SGHVS and FQNEAQ. CDR3 residues: CASSASSGRSNEQFF. The CDR3 DNA reads TGTGCCAGCAGCGCCTCTAGCGGGAGATCCAATGAGCAGTTCTTC.

V and J are TRBV2 and TRBJ1-5; unclear D gene. The ends were cut back, 2 bases at V and 4 bases at J, with 6 bases in the middle. Germline V gives CDR1 SNHLY, CDR2 FYNNEI. The CDR3 is made up of 13 amino acids. This chain's CDR3 is CASSEYTNQPQHF. Written as DNA, the CDR3 is TGTGCCAGCAGTGAATACACGAATCAGCCCCAGCATTTT.

V gene TRBV5-1 combines with J gene TRBJ2-7; 13 nucleotides match TRBD2. J gave up 5 bases and V 4 bases, and 3 bases lay outside the gene matches. Germline loops: CDR1 SGHRS, CDR2 YFSETQ. CDR3 length equals 14 residues. The CDR3 DNA reads as TGCGCCAGCAGCGCCGGGACTAGCGGGAACGAGCAGTACTTC. It specifies CASSAGTSGNEQYF. The full variable domain, with the rest looked up from reference TRBV5-1 and TRBJ2-7, is KAGVTQTPRYLIKTRGQQVTLSCSPISGHRSVSWYQQTPGQGLQFLFEYFSETQRNKGNFPGRFSGRQFSNSRSEMNVSTLELGDSALYLCASSAGTSGNEQYFGPGTRLTVT.